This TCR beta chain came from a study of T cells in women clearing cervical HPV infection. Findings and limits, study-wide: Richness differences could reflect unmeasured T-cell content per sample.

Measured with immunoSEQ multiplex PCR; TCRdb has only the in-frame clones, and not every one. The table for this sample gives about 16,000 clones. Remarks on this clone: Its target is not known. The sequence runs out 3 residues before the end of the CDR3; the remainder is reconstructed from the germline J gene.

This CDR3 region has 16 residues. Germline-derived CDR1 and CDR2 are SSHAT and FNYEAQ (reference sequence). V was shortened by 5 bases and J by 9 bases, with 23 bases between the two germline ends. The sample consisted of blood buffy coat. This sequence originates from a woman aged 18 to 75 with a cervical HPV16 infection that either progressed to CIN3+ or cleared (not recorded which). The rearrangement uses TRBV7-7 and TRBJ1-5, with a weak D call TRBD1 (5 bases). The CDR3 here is CASSNPRAGRQAPQHF. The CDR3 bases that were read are TGTGCCAGCAGCAACCCTCGGGCAGGGCGCCAAGCGCCC.